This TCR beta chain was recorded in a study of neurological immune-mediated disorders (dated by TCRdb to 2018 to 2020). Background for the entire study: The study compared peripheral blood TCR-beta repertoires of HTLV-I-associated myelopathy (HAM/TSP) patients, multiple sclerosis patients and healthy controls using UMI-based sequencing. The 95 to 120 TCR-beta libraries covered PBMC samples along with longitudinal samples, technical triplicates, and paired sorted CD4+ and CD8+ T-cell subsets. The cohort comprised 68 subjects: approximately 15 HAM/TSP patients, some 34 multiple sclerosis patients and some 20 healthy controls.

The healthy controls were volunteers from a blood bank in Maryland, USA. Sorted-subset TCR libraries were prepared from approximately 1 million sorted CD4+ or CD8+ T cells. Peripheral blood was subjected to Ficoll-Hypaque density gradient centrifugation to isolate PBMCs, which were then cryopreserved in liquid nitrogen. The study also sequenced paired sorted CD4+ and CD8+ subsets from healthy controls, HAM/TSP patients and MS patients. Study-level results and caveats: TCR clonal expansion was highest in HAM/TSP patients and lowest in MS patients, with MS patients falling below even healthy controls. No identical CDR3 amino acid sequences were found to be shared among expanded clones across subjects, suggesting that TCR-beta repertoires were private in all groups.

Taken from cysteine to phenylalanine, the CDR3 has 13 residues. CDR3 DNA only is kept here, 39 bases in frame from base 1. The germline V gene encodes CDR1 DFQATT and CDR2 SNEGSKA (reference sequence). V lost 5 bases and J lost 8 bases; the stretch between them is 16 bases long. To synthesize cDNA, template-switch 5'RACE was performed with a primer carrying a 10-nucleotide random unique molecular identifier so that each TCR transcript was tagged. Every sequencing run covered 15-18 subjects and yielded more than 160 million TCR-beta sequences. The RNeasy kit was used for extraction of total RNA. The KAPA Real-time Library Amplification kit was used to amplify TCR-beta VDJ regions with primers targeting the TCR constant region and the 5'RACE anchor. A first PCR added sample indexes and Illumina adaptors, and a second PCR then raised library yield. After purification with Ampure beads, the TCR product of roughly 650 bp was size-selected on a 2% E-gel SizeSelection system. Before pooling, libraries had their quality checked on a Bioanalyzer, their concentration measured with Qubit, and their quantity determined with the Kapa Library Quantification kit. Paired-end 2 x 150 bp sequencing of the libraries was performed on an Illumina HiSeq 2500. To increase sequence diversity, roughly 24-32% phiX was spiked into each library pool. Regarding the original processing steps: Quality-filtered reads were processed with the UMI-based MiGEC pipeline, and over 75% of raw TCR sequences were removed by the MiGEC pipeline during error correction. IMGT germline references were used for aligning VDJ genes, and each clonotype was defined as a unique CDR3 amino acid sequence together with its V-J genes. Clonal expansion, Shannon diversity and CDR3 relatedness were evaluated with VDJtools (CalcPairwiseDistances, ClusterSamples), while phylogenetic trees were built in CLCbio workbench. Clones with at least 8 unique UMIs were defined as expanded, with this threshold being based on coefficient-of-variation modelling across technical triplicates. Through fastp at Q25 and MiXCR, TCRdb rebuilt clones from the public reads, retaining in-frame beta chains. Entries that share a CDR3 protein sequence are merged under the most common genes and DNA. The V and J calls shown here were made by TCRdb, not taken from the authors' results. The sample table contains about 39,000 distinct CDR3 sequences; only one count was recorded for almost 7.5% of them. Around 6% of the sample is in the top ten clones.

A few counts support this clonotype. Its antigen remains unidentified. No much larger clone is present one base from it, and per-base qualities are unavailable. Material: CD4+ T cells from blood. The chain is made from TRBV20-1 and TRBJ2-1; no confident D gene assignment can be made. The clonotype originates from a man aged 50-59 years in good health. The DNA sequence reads TGCAGTGCTGCTCCCTTTGAGGTGGATGAGCAGTTCTTC. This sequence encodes CSAAPFEVDEQFF.